These T cell receptor beta chains were read from a single sample in a study of blood T cell repertoires in COVID-19. This table comes from immunoSEQ multiplex PCR, and its TCRdb copy is limited to in-frame clones, with some not included. The table has 150,000 to 250,000 clones, approximately 83% seen once. Sequences were obtained from PBMCs or T cells enriched from blood (not recorded which). These receptors were collected from a man in his forties who had recovered from COVID-19. The CDR3 runs from the conserved cysteine through the conserved F or W. The D gene is left open where the match is weak. Some rows mark clone size as missing; the rest say once, few, many or name a class of expanded clone.

j_gene	v_gene	d_gene	abundance	CDR3aa	CDR3nt
TRBJ2-6	TRBV4-3	-	-	CASSREFRGANVLTF	TGCGCCAGCAGCCGAGAATTTCGGGGGGCCAACGTCCTGACTTTC
TRBJ2-7	TRBV4-1	TRBD1	-	CASSQDYGTGYYEQYF	TGCGCCAGCAGCCAAGATTATGGGACAGGCTATTACGAGCAGTACTTC
TRBJ1-1	TRBV18	-	once	CASSPGAGAEAFF	TGTGCCAGCTCACCCGGGGCGGGGGCTGAAGCTTTCTTT
TRBJ2-5	TRBV2	TRBD1	-	CASVTGTGVGEETQYF	TGTGCCAGCGTAACCGGGACAGGGGTAGGGGAAGAGACCCAGTACTTC
TRBJ1-1	TRBV27	TRBD1	-	CASSLRQGATEAFF	TGTGCCAGCAGTTTACGACAGGGGGCCACTGAAGCTTTCTTT
TRBJ2-3	TRBV24-1	TRBD2	-	CATSEESGEQWDTDTQYF	TGTGCCACCAGTGAGGAGAGCGGGGAACAGTGGGACACAGATACGCAGTATTTT
TRBJ1-1	TRBV4-1	-	-	CASRSPTGRGEAFF	TGCGCCAGCAGGTCGCCAACAGGGAGGGGTGAAGCTTTCTTT
TRBJ2-5	TRBV11-2	TRBD2	-	CASSDRTSGVEETQYF	TGTGCCAGCAGCGACCGGACTAGCGGGGTTGAAGAGACCCAGTACTTC
TRBJ1-1	TRBV6-5	-	-	CASSKQLQGFSEAFF	TGTGCCAGCAGTAAACAACTACAGGGATTCTCTGAAGCTTTCTTT
TRBJ2-3	TRBV4-1	TRBD1	-	CASSRDRGQDTQYF	TGCGCCAGCAGCCGGGACAGGGGGCAAGATACGCAGTATTTT
TRBJ2-7	TRBV5-1	TRBD1	-	CASSLAGTGYSYEQYF	TGCGCCAGCAGCTTGGCCGGGACAGGGTACTCCTACGAGCAGTACTTC
TRBJ2-7	TRBV27	TRBD2	-	CASKRTSTEQYF	TGTGCCAGCAAAAGGACTAGCACCGAGCAGTACTTC
TRBJ1-6	TRBV2	-	-	CASSPQGGNSPLHF	TGTGCCAGCTCCCCCCAGGGTGGTAATTCACCCCTCCACTTT
TRBJ2-3	TRBV29-1	TRBD2	-	CSVDMGWSTGGADTQYF	TGCAGCGTCGATATGGGCTGGTCGACGGGGGGTGCAGATACGCAGTATTTT
TRBJ1-4	TRBV7-2	-	-	CASSSTGRGEKLFF	TGTGCCAGCAGCTCCACAGGACGAGGTGAAAAACTGTTTTTT
TRBJ2-1	TRBV11-3	-	-	CASSRSGQNLNEQFF	TGTGCCAGCAGCCGGAGTGGACAGAACCTCAATGAGCAGTTCTTC
TRBJ1-1	TRBV19	-	-	CASSTLGTGHRTLNTEAFF	TGTGCCAGTAGTACCCTCGGGACGGGACATAGGACCCTGAACACTGAAGCTTTCTTT
TRBJ2-4	TRBV2	-	-	CASSEGAGKNIQYF	TGTGCCAGCAGTGAAGGGGCTGGCAAAAACATTCAGTACTTC
TRBJ1-2	TRBV29-1	-	-	CSVEGSLNYGYTF	TGCAGCGTTGAGGGCAGCTTGAACTATGGCTACACCTTC
TRBJ2-3	TRBV4-3	TRBD2	-	CASSRLGASGRTDTQYF	TGCGCCAGCAGCCGATTAGGGGCTAGCGGGCGCACAGATACGCAGTATTTT
TRBJ2-2	TRBV13	-	-	CASSPPRGRGTGELFF	TGTGCCAGCAGCCCCCCGCGGGGACGCGGCACCGGGGAGCTGTTTTTT
TRBJ2-1	TRBV2	-	-	CASVRVSPQYNEQFF	TGTGCCAGCGTACGGGTTAGCCCACAATACAATGAGCAGTTCTTC
TRBJ2-2	TRBV5-6	-	-	CASSLRLGPGRSGELFF	TGTGCCAGCAGCTTGAGGCTGGGGCCAGGGCGTTCCGGGGAGCTGTTTTTT
TRBJ2-1	TRBV7-9	TRBD1	-	CASSEIPGTGRANEQFF	TGTGCCAGCAGCGAAATTCCCGGGACAGGACGAGCAAATGAGCAGTTCTTC
TRBJ1-2	TRBV5-1	TRBD1	-	CASSFETGNYGYTF	TGCGCCAGCAGCTTTGAGACAGGGAACTATGGCTACACCTTC
TRBJ1-1	TRBV7-2	-	once	CASSQHRFEAFF	TGTGCCAGCAGCCAACACAGATTTGAAGCTTTCTTT
TRBJ1-4	TRBV7-2	-	few	CASSLEIGDEKLFF	TGTGCCAGCAGCTTAGAAATCGGAGATGAAAAACTGTTTTTT
TRBJ1-2	TRBV2	TRBD1	once	CATQTSGTGASGYTF	TGTGCCACCCAGACGTCCGGGACAGGGGCTAGTGGCTACACCTTC
TRBJ1-6	TRBV4-3	-	-	CASSQEGLEEQVSPLHF	TGCGCCAGCAGCCAAGAGGGGCTAGAGGAGCAGGTTTCACCCCTCCACTTT
TRBJ1-1	TRBV6-5	-	-	CASSYWDGRAFF	TGTGCCAGCAGTTACTGGGACGGGAGGGCTTTCTTT
TRBJ2-7	TRBV6-4	-	-	CASSRQRNYEQYF	TGTGCCAGCAGCCGACAGCGCAACTACGAGCAGTACTTC
TRBJ1-2	TRBV5-4	-	-	CASSLARLGGGYTF	TGTGCCAGCAGCTTGGCCCGGTTAGGGGGTGGCTACACCTTC
TRBJ1-2	TRBV4-2	-	-	CASSHAGTGYTF	TGTGCCAGCAGCCATGCAGGTACTGGCTACACCTTC
TRBJ2-1	TRBV27	TRBD2	once	CASSLGGGSYNEQFF	TGTGCCAGCAGTTTAGGGGGGGGGTCCTACAATGAGCAGTTCTTC
TRBJ2-7	TRBV28	TRBD1	few	CASSPHWTGQTYEQYF	TGTGCCAGCAGTCCCCATTGGACAGGGCAAACCTACGAGCAGTACTTC
TRBJ1-2	TRBV2	-	-	CASSEFAGYYGYTF	TGTGCCAGCAGTGAATTTGCGGGTTACTATGGCTACACCTTC
TRBJ1-1	TRBV5-8	-	-	CASSKTVMNTEAFF	TGTGCCAGCAGCAAGACAGTCATGAACACTGAAGCTTTCTTT
TRBJ1-2	TRBV6-1	-	-	CASSEVRGMSYGYTF	TGTGCCAGCAGTGAAGTCCGGGGGATGAGCTATGGCTACACCTTC
TRBJ2-2	TRBV9	TRBD1	-	CASSQGVSRTGELFF	TGTGCCAGCAGCCAGGGGGTATCACGGACCGGGGAGCTGTTTTTT
TRBJ1-2	TRBV4-1	-	-	CASSPSGSPLYGYTF	TGCGCCAGCAGTCCTTCCGGGTCACCTCTCTATGGCTACACCTTC
TRBJ1-2	TRBV12-2	-	-	CASRSTTGQAINYGYTF	TGTGCAAGTCGCTCAACTACGGGACAGGCAATTAACTATGGCTACACCTTC
TRBJ2-1	TRBV5-8	-	-	CASSLGGSYNEQFF	TGTGCCAGCAGCTTGGGCGGCAGCTACAATGAGCAGTTCTTC
TRBJ1-4	TRBV7-9	-	-	CASSLEYSNEKLFF	TGTGCCAGCAGCTTAGAATACAGCAATGAAAAACTGTTTTTT
TRBJ1-1	TRBV5-4	TRBD1	-	CASRRDRETEAFF	TGTGCCAGCAGGAGGGACAGGGAAACTGAAGCTTTCTTT
TRBJ1-1	TRBV2	TRBD1	-	CASSERGRKTEAFF	TGTGCCAGCAGTGAGAGGGGGCGCAAAACTGAAGCTTTCTTT
TRBJ2-1	TRBV18	TRBD1	-	CASSPGTDNEQFF	TGTGCCAGCTCACCCGGGACAGACAATGAGCAGTTCTTC
TRBJ2-1	TRBV5-1	TRBD2	once	CASSSLAGGSYNEQFF	TGCGCCAGCAGCTCCCTAGCGGGGGGCTCCTACAATGAGCAGTTCTTC
TRBJ2-5	TRBV28	-	once	CASSFGGPGETQYF	TGTGCCAGCAGTTTCGGGGGGCCTGGAGAGACCCAGTACTTC
TRBJ1-1	TRBV14	-	-	CASSQETKATEAFF	TGTGCCAGCAGCCAAGAGACAAAGGCGACTGAAGCTTTCTTT
TRBJ1-5	TRBV7-9	-	-	CASSFGTNNQPQHF	TGTGCCAGCAGCTTCGGGACAAATAATCAGCCCCAGCATTTT
TRBJ1-6	TRBV7-2	TRBD1	-	CASSQGAWNSPLHF	TGTGCCAGCAGCCAGGGGGCTTGGAATTCACCCCTCCACTTT
TRBJ2-3	TRBV7-2	TRBD2	once	CASSYGLAGGTDTQYF	TGTGCCAGCAGCTACGGACTAGCGGGCGGCACAGATACGCAGTATTTT
TRBJ2-5	TRBV24-1	TRBD2	-	CATSPGGASGETQYF	TGTGCCACCAGTCCCGGGGGGGCGTCGGGGGAGACCCAGTACTTC
TRBJ1-2	TRBV27	TRBD1	-	CARPGQGLNYGYTF	TGTGCCAGGCCGGGACAGGGCTTAAACTATGGCTACACCTTC